What follows are 8 T cell receptor beta chains derived from one specimen sequenced in a study of beta chain features in type 1 diabetes. Whole-study findings and limits: The study found moderately but significantly shorter TCRB CDR3s in all four CD4+ subsets of Type 1 diabetes patients.

Their antigen targets remain unknown. Every isolated RNA sample was fully reverse transcribed, so sequencing captured expressed TCRB transcripts. Assay: immunoSEQ multiplex PCR; the TCRdb copy retains only in-frame clones and omits some. This table holds about 650,000 clones, around 11% found once. Sequenced input: naive CD4+ T cells from blood. The source is a young man with type 1 diabetes.

The V call is TRBV11-3, the J call TRBJ2-2; D tentatively fits TRBD1 or TRBD2 (5 bases each). The V end lost 5 bases, the J end lost 0 bases, and 13 bases lay between the germline ends. The CDR3 sequence is 16 residues long. The germline gives CDR1 SGHNT, CDR2 YENEEA. In nucleotides, the CDR3 is TGTGCCAGCAGCCATACCGGGACGGCGAACACCGGGGAGCTGTTTTTT. Its translation is CASSHTGTANTGELFF.

This clone has only a few counts. This chain uses TRBV5-1 with TRBJ2-1, with D unresolved. The germline V gene has CDR1 SGHRS and CDR2 YFSETQ. The V end lost 4 bases, the J end lost 9 bases, and 14 bases lay between the germline ends. The CDR3 has 13 residues. The CDR3 coding sequence is TGCGCCAGCAGCCGAGGTCTCTCCCGTGAGCAGTTCTTC. Its protein product is CASSRGLSREQFF.

In this sample, this clone turned up a few times. The V gene is TRBV7-9, the J gene TRBJ2-1, with TRBD2 as a possible D gene (6 bases). CDR1 and CDR2 from the germline V gene are SEHNR and FQNEAQ (reference sequence). The length of the CDR3 is 14 residues. Trimming stripped 3 bases from V and 3 bases from J, with 9 bases between. CDR3 in DNA: TGTGCCAGCAGCTTCGGGGGTAACTACAATGAGCAGTTCTTC. Translation: CASSFGGNYNEQFF.

This clone has more than one count but fewer than ten. The chain combines TRBV29-1 with TRBJ1-1, with D unclear. The CDR3 consists of 12 residues. In germline, CDR1 is SQVTM, CDR2 ANQGSEA. Deletions cut 7 bases from V and 0 bases from J, with 9 bases between. The CDR3 region has the DNA TGCAGCGCCAGCGAAATGAACACTGAAGCTTTCTTT. Translation: CSASEMNTEAFF. The entire variable domain, with the rest obtained from reference TRBV29-1 and TRBJ1-1, is as follows: SAVISQKPSRDICQRGTSLTIQCQVDSQVTMMFWYRQQPGQSLTLIATANQGSEATYESGFVIDKFPISRPNLTFSTLTVSNMSPEDSSIYLCSASEMNTEAFFGQGTRLTVV.

The chain has TRBV7-9 and TRBJ2-5; 7 positions agree with TRBD2. The ends lost 1 base at V and 2 bases at J; junction bases unmatched: 4. The length of the CDR3 is 15 residues. CDR1 and CDR2 from the germline V gene are SEHNR and FQNEAQ (reference sequence). The CDR3 sequence: CASSLVPGGQETQYF. As DNA, the CDR3 is TGTGCCAGCAGCTTAGTCCCGGGGGGACAAGAGACCCAGTACTTC.

This clone was counted only a few times. The chain joins TRBV28 to TRBJ2-2; D gene uncertain. Trimming shortened V by 1 base and J by 6 bases, and 3 bases separated the two germline ends. The CDR3 has 12 amino acids. Germline V gives CDR1 MDHEN, CDR2 SYDVKM. CDR3 bases: TGTGCCAGCAGTTTATTCCCCGGGGAGCTGTTTTTT. Translating it yields CASSLFPGELFF.

This rearrangement joins TRBV4-2 to TRBJ2-2, with TRBD2 identical over 12 bases. This CDR3 spans 21 amino acids. J was trimmed by 1 base and V by 4 bases; bases with no gene match: 16. The germline V gene encodes CDR1 LGHNA and CDR2 YNFKEQ. CDR3: CASSPGRHTSGGTENTGELFF. For the CDR3, the DNA is TGTGCCAGCAGCCCAGGGCGACACACTAGCGGGGGGACTGAGAACACCGGGGAGCTGTTTTTT.

In its sample, this clone was seen a few times. This sequence joins TRBV7-6 and TRBJ1-6; D remains ambiguous. The CDR3 has 14 amino acids. V was clipped by 4 bases and J by 7 bases, with 11 bases between them. Germline V gives CDR1 SGHVS, CDR2 FNYEAQ. The CDR3 sequence: CASSSDQGNSPLHF. For the CDR3, the DNA is TGTGCCAGCAGCTCAGACCAAGGGAATTCACCCCTCCACTTT. Looking up the rest from reference TRBV7-6 and TRBJ1-6 gives the full variable domain: GAGVSQSPRYKVTKRGQDVALRCDPISGHVSLYWYRQALGQGPEFLTYFNYEAQQDKSGLPNDRFSAERPEGSISTLTIQRTEQRDSAMYRCASSSDQGNSPLHFGNGTRLTVT.